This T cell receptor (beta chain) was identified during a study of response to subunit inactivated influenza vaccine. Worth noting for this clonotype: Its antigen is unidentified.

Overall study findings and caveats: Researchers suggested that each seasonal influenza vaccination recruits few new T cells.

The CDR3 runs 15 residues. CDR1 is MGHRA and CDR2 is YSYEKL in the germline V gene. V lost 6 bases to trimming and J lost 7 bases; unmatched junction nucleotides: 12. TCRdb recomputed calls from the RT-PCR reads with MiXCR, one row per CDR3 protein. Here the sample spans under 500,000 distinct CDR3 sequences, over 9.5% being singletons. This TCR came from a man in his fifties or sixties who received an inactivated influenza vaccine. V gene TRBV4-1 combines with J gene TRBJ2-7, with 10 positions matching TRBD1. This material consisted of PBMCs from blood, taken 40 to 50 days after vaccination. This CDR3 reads CASRHRDRGSGEQYF. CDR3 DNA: TGCGCCAGCAGACACCGGGACAGGGGATCCGGAGAGCAGTACTTC.